This T cell receptor beta chain is drawn from a study of T cell responses to AZD1222 COVID-19 vaccine. This CDR3 comprises 16 residues. Looked up from germline, CDR1 is LNHDA and CDR2 is SQIVND (reference sequence). The junction had 6 bases not matched to a gene; V was cut back by 1 base and J by 3 bases. This clone was found once. TCRdb's copy holds only in-frame clones and misses some; the assay was immunoSEQ multiplex PCR. The sample carries roughly 120,000 clones, around nine tenths recorded once. Sequencing used peripheral blood, obtained 28 days after the second dose of the MenACWY control vaccine. The source of this sequence is an adult who received the MenACWY meningococcal vaccine as a control. The chain couples TRBV19 to TRBJ2-7; 10 bases match TRBD2. This CDR3 is CASSIGPLAGIYEQYF. Written as DNA, the CDR3 is TGTGCCAGTAGTATAGGGCCACTAGCGGGGATCTACGAGCAGTACTTC.